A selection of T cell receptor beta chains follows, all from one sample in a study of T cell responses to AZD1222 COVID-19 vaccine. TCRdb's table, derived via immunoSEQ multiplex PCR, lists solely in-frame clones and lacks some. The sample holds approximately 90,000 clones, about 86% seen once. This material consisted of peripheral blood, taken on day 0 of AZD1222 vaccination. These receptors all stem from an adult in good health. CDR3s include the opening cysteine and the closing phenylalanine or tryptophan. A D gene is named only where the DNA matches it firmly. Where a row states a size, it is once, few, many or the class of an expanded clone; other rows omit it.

DNA: TGCGCCAGCAGCCCGCCAGTGGGGGGACAGGGGGCCGGCGTATACGAGCAGTACTTC; CDR3: CASSPPVGGQGAGVYEQYF; J: TRBJ2-7; V: TRBV5-1; D: TRBD1; size: -
DNA: TGTGCCAGCGTGAGGACGGCTAGCTCCTACGAGCAGTACTTC; CDR3: CASVRTASSYEQYF; J: TRBJ2-7; V: TRBV6-5; D: -; size: -
DNA: TGTGCCAGCAGCTCTTCCGGGACAGGGACCTACGAGCAGTACTTC; CDR3: CASSSSGTGTYEQYF; J: TRBJ2-7; V: TRBV11-3; D: TRBD1; size: -
DNA: TGCGCCAGCAGTGAATCCCCTCGCGGCCCCTACAATGAGCAGTTCTTC; CDR3: CASSESPRGPYNEQFF; J: TRBJ2-1; V: TRBV10-2; D: -; size: -
DNA: TGTGCCAGCAGACCCACAGGGGATCATCAGCCCCAGCATTTT; CDR3: CASRPTGDHQPQHF; J: TRBJ1-5; V: TRBV28; D: TRBD1; size: -
DNA: TGTGCCAGCAGTCTGGGGGGGGATGAGCAGTTCTTC; CDR3: CASSLGGDEQFF; J: TRBJ2-1; V: TRBV27; D: TRBD2; size: -
DNA: TGCGCCAGCAGCCAAGATACTGGGTACACTGAAGCTTTCTTT; CDR3: CASSQDTGYTEAFF; J: TRBJ1-1; V: TRBV4-3; D: -; size: -
DNA: TGTGCCAGCAGTTTGCGTTACGAGCAGTACTTC; CDR3: CASSLRYEQYF; J: TRBJ2-7; V: TRBV28; D: -; size: -
DNA: TGTGCCACCGCTACAGGGGTAGCTGGAAACACCATATATTTT; CDR3: CATATGVAGNTIYF; J: TRBJ1-3; V: TRBV15; D: TRBD1; size: -
DNA: TGTGCCAGTAGTCCTCGGACAGGGGTCTACAATGAGCAGTTCTTC; CDR3: CASSPRTGVYNEQFF; J: TRBJ2-1; V: TRBV19; D: TRBD1; size: -
DNA: TGTGCCAGCAGTTTATATCCCTCTCCAGGCGGTCGGGAAAAACTGTTTTTT; CDR3: CASSLYPSPGGREKLFF; J: TRBJ1-4; V: TRBV27; D: -; size: -
DNA: TGTGCCAGCAGTTTGGGGCAGGGGGGATACAATGAGCAGTTCTTC; CDR3: CASSLGQGGYNEQFF; J: TRBJ2-1; V: TRBV27; D: -; size: -
DNA: TGTGCCAGCAGCGAGAATCGGGGGCACACTGAAGCTTTCTTT; CDR3: CASSENRGHTEAFF; J: TRBJ1-1; V: TRBV7-9; D: -; size: -
DNA: TGTGCCAGCAGCCCGAGGACAGGGGGCGAGGAGCAGTACTTC; CDR3: CASSPRTGGEEQYF; J: TRBJ2-7; V: TRBV7-3; D: TRBD1; size: once
DNA: TGTGCCAGCAGCTTACAACAGGTGAAAGGACCCGAGCAGTACTTC; CDR3: CASSLQQVKGPEQYF; J: TRBJ2-7; V: TRBV11-2; D: -; size: -
DNA: TGTGCCAGCAGCGTTGGCCACAGCGGGAGCTCCTACGAGCAGTACTTC; CDR3: CASSVGHSGSSYEQYF; J: TRBJ2-7; V: TRBV9; D: TRBD2; size: few
DNA: TGTGCCAGCAGTTTATCGACAGGGGGCGCGACCGGGGAGCTGTTTTTT; CDR3: CASSLSTGGATGELFF; J: TRBJ2-2; V: TRBV28; D: TRBD1; size: once
DNA: TGTGCCAGCAGCTTGGAAGGACTAGGGGCGGAGACCCAGTACTTC; CDR3: CASSLEGLGAETQYF; J: TRBJ2-5; V: TRBV5-4; D: TRBD2; size: -
DNA: TGTGCCAGCAGTTACTCACGTGAGAGCAATCAGCCCCAGCATTTT; CDR3: CASSYSRESNQPQHF; J: TRBJ1-5; V: TRBV6-5; D: -; size: -
DNA: TGTGCCAGCAGCCAACTGGGACAGGGGAACTATGGCTACACCTTC; CDR3: CASSQLGQGNYGYTF; J: TRBJ1-2; V: TRBV14; D: TRBD1; size: -
DNA: TGTGCCTGGAGTTCGGGACGTAGCTCTGGAAACACCATATATTTT; CDR3: CAWSSGRSSGNTIYF; J: TRBJ1-3; V: TRBV30; D: -; size: -
DNA: TGTGCCAGCAGGGGGACAGGGGGCGGAAATGAGCCCCAGCATTTT; CDR3: CASRGTGGGNEPQHF; J: TRBJ1-5; V: TRBV28; D: TRBD1; size: -
DNA: TGCGCCAGCAGCCAAGACGGACAGTCTGGGGATACGCAGTATTTT; CDR3: CASSQDGQSGDTQYF; J: TRBJ2-3; V: TRBV4-1; D: -; size: -
DNA: TGTGCCATCAGTGAGCGTAGGGATAATTCACCCCTCCACTTT; CDR3: CAISERRDNSPLHF; J: TRBJ1-6; V: TRBV10-3; D: -; size: -